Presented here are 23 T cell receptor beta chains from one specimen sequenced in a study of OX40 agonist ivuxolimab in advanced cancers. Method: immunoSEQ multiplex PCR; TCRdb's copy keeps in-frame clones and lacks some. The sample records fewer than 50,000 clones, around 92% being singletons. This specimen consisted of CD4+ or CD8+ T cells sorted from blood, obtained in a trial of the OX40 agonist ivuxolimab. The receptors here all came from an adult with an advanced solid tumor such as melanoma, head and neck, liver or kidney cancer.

The CDR3 DNA reads as TGTGCCAGCACCTCTAGCGGGAGTTTGTTAGATACGCAGTATTTT. Residues: CASTSSGSLLDTQYF. The V and J genes are TRBV27 and TRBJ2-3, with 10 nucleotides matching TRBD2. This CDR3 comprises 15 residues. Germline V lookup: CDR1 MNHEY, CDR2 SMNVEV (reference sequence). The V gene end was trimmed by 7 bases and the J gene end by 5 bases; junction bases not matched to a gene: 9.

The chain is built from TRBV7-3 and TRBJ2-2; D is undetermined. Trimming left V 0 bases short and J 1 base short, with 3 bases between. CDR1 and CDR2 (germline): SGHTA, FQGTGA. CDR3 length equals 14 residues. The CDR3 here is CASSLTENTGELFF. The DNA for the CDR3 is TGTGCCAGCAGCTTAACGGAGAACACCGGGGAGCTGTTTTTT. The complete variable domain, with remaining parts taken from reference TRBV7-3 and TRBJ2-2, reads GAGVSQTPSNKVTEKGKYVELRCDPISGHTALYWYRQSLGQGPEFLIYFQGTGAADDSGLPNDRFFAVRPEGSVSTLKIQRTERGDSAVYLCASSLTENTGELFFGEGSRLTVL.

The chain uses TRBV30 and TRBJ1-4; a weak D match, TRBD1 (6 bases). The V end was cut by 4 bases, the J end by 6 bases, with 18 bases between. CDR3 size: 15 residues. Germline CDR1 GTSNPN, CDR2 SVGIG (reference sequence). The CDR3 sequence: CAWILGQSSYEKLFF. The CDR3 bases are TGTGCCTGGATCCTAGGACAGTCCTCTTATGAAAAACTGTTTTTT. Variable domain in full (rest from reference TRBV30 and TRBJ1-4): SQTIHQWPATLVQPVGSPLSLECTVEGTSNPNLYWYRQAAGRGLQLLFYSVGIGQISSEVPQNLSASRPQDRQFILSSKKLLLSDSGFYLCAWILGQSSYEKLFFGSGTQLSVL.

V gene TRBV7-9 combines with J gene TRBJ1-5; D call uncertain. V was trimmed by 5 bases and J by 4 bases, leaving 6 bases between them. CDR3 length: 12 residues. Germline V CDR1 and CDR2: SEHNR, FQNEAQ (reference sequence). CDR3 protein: CASSIQNQPQHF. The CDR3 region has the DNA TGTGCCAGCAGCATACAGAATCAGCCCCAGCATTTT.

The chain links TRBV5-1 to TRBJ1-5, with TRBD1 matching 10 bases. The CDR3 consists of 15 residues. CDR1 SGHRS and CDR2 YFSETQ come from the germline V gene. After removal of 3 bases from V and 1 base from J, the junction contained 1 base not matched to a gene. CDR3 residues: CASSWTGGSNQPQHF. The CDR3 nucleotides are TGCGCCAGCAGCTGGACAGGGGGGAGCAATCAGCCCCAGCATTTT.

The CDR3 is CASRMGTSGREYF. CDR3 nucleotide sequence: TGTGCCAGCAGGATGGGGACTAGCGGGAGGGAGTACTTC. The V and J genes are TRBV6-1 and TRBJ2-7; 16 positions match TRBD2. CDR1 MNHNS and CDR2 SASEGT come from the germline V gene. The ends lost 6 bases at V and 11 bases at J; junction bases unmatched: 4. CDR3 length equals 13 residues.

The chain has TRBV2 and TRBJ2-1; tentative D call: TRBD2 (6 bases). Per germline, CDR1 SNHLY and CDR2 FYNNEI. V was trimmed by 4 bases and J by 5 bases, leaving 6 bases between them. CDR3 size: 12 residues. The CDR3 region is CASSGTNNEQFF. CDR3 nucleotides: TGTGCCAGCAGTGGGACTAACAATGAGCAGTTCTTC.

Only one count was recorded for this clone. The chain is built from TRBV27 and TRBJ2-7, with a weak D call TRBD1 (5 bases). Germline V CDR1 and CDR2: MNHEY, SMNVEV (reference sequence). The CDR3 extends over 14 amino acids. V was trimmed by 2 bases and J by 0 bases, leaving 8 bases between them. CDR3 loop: CASSLGASSYEQYF. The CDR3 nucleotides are TGTGCCAGCAGTTTAGGGGCTTCCTCCTACGAGCAGTACTTC.

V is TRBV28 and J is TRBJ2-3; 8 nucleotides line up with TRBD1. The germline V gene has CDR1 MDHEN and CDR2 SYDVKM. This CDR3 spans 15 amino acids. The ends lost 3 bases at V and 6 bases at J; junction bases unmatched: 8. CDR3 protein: CASSFRQGATDTQYF. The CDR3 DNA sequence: TGTGCCAGCAGTTTCAGGCAGGGGGCGACGGATACGCAGTATTTT.

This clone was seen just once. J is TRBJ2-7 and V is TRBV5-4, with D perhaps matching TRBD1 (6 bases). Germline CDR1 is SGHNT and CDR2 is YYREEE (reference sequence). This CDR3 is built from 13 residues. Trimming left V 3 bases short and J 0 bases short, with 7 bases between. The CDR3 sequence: CASSSDSSYEQYF. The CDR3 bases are TGTGCCAGCAGCTCGGACAGCTCCTACGAGCAGTACTTC.

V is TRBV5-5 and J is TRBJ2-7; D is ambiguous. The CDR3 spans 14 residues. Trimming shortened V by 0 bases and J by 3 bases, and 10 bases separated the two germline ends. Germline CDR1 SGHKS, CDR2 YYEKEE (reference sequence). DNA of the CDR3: TGTGCCAGCAGCTTGGTCGCCCCCCACTACGAGCAGTACTTC. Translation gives CASSLVAPHYEQYF.

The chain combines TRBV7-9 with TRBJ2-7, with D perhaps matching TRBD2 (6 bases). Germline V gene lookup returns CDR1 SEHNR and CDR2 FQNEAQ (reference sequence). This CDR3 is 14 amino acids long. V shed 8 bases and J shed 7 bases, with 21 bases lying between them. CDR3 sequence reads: CASSSGGNLGEQYF. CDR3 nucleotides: TGTGCCAGCTCCTCTGGAGGGAACCTGGGAGAGCAGTACTTC.

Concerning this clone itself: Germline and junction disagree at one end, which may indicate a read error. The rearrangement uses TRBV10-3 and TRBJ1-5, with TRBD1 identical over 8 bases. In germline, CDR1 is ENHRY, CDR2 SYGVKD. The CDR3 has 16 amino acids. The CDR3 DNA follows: TGTGCCAGCAGTGAAGAGGTCGGACAGGGTGGCGAGCCCCAGCATTTT. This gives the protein CASSEEVGQGGEPQHF.

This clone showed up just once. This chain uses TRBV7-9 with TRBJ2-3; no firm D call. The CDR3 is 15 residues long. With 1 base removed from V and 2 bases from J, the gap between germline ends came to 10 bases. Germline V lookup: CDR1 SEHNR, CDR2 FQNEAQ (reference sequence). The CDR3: CASSLVRRPTDTQYF. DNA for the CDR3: TGTGCCAGCAGCTTAGTCCGCCGACCCACAGATACGCAGTATTTT.

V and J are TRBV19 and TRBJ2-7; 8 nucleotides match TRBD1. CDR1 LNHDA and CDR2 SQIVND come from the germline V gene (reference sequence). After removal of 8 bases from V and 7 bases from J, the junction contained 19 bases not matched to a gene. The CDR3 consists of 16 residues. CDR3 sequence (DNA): TGTGCCAGTCATCGATCCGGGACAGGATTTCTTGGAGAGCAGTACTTC. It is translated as CASHRSGTGFLGEQYF.

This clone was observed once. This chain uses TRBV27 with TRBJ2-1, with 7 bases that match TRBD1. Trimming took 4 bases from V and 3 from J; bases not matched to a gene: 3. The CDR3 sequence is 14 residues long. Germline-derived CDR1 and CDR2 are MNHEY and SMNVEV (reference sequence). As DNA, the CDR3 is TGTGCCAGCAGTTCAGGACAGGTCTACAATGAGCAGTTCTTC. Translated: CASSSGQVYNEQFF.

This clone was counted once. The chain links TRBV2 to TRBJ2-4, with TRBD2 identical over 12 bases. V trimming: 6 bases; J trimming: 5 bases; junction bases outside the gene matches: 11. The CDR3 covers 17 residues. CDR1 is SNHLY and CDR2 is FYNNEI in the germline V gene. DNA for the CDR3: TGTGCCAGCAGCCTACTAGCGGGAGGCCCTATGGAAAACATTCAGTACTTC. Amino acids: CASSLLAGGPMENIQYF.

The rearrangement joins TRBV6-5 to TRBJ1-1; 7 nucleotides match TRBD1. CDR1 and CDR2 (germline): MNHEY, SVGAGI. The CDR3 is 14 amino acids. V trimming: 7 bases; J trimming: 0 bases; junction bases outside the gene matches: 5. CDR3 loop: CASNQGGMNTEAFF. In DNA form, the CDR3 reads TGTGCCAGCAACCAGGGGGGCATGAACACTGAAGCTTTCTTT.

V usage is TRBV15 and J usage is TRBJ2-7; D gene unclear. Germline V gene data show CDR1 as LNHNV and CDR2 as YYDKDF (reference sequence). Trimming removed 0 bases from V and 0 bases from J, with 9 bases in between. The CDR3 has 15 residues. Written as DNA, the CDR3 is TGTGCCACCAGCAGAGACCAAGGGCCCTCCTACGAGCAGTACTTC. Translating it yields CATSRDQGPSYEQYF.

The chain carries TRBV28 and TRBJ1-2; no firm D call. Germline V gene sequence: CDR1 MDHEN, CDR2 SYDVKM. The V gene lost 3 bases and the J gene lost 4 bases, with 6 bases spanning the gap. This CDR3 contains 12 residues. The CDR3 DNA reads TGTGCCAGCAGTTTCTGGACCTATGGCTACACCTTC. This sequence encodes CASSFWTYGYTF.

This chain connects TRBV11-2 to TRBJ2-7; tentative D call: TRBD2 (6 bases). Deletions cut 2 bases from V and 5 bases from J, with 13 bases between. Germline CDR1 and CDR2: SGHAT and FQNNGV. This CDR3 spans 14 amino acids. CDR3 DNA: TGTGCCAGCAGCTTATTCCAGGGCGGGAACGAGCAGTACTTC. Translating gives CASSLFQGGNEQYF.

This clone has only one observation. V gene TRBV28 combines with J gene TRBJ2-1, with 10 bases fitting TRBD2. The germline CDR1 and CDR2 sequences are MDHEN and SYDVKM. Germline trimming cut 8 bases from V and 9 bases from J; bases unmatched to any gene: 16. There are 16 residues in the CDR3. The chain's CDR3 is CASAKGAGGPKLEQFF. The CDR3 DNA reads TGTGCCAGCGCAAAGGGAGCGGGAGGGCCTAAACTTGAGCAGTTCTTC.

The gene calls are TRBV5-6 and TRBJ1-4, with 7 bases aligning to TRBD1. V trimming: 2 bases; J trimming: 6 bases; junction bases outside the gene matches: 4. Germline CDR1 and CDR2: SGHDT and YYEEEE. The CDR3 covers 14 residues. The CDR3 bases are TGTGCCAGCAGCTTAAGACAGGGCGATGAAAAACTGTTTTTT. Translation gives CASSLRQGDEKLFF.